A selection of T cell receptor beta chains follows, all from one sample in a study of T cell responses to AZD1222 COVID-19 vaccine. Sequencing was performed with immunoSEQ multiplex PCR; in TCRdb, only in-frame clones are kept and a portion is missing. The sample records under 200,000 clones, over 85% being singletons. The material was peripheral blood, obtained on day 0 of AZD1222 vaccination. The receptors come from an adult in good health. Each CDR3 is given with its conserved first and last residue. The order of the fields is D gene, clone size, J gene, V gene, CDR3 protein, CDR3 DNA. D genes are given only for firm matches. Expanded clones are given a class, and other clones once, few, many or no size at all.

D gene: NA
clone size: once
J gene: TRBJ2-7
V gene: TRBV4-2
CDR3 protein: CASSQEGTLRGTYEQYF
CDR3 DNA: TGTGCCAGCAGCCAAGAGGGGACTTTAAGGGGGACCTACGAGCAGTACTTC

D gene: NA
clone size: NA
J gene: TRBJ1-4
V gene: TRBV19
CDR3 protein: CASRPPATNEKLFF
CDR3 DNA: TGTGCCAGTCGACCTCCGGCAACTAATGAAAAACTGTTTTTT

D gene: NA
clone size: NA
J gene: TRBJ2-5
V gene: TRBV6-2/TRBV6-3
CDR3 protein: CASSYPPAGQETQYF
CDR3 DNA: TGTGCCAGCAGTTACCCCCCGGCGGGACAAGAGACCCAGTACTTC

D gene: NA
clone size: NA
J gene: TRBJ2-5
V gene: TRBV7-8
CDR3 protein: CASSFKGETQYF
CDR3 DNA: TGTGCCAGCAGCTTTAAGGGAGAGACCCAGTACTTC

D gene: TRBD2
clone size: NA
J gene: TRBJ2-4
V gene: TRBV7-2
CDR3 protein: CASSLEILAGPKNIQYF
CDR3 DNA: TGTGCCAGCAGCTTAGAAATACTAGCGGGGCCTAAAAACATTCAGTACTTC

D gene: TRBD2
clone size: NA
J gene: TRBJ2-2
V gene: TRBV6-6
CDR3 protein: CASCPRGLAGGLSTGELFF
CDR3 DNA: TGTGCCAGCTGTCCTAGGGGACTAGCGGGGGGGCTCAGCACCGGGGAGCTGTTTTTT

D gene: TRBD1
clone size: NA
J gene: TRBJ2-7
V gene: TRBV7-9
CDR3 protein: CASSTHGTGGHEQYF
CDR3 DNA: TGTGCCAGCAGCACCCATGGGACAGGGGGCCACGAGCAGTACTTC

D gene: NA
clone size: NA
J gene: TRBJ2-7
V gene: TRBV6-4
CDR3 protein: CASSEPDRDYEQYF
CDR3 DNA: TGTGCCAGCAGTGAACCGGACAGAGACTACGAGCAGTACTTC

D gene: NA
clone size: NA
J gene: TRBJ2-7
V gene: TRBV19
CDR3 protein: CASSISGRNYEQYF
CDR3 DNA: TGTGCCAGTAGTATTTCGGGGCGAAACTACGAGCAGTACTTC

D gene: NA
clone size: NA
J gene: TRBJ2-3
V gene: TRBV7-2
CDR3 protein: CASSTREGGLRSTDTQYF
CDR3 DNA: TGTGCCAGCAGCACACGAGAGGGGGGGCTCAGAAGCACAGATACGCAGTATTTT

D gene: TRBD1
clone size: once
J gene: TRBJ1-2
V gene: TRBV19
CDR3 protein: CAGAGWGTGGIYGYTF
CDR3 DNA: TGTGCCGGCGCCGGCTGGGGAACAGGGGGCATCTATGGCTACACCTTC

D gene: NA
clone size: NA
J gene: TRBJ1-4
V gene: TRBV5-1
CDR3 protein: CASSFWQGSDEKLFF
CDR3 DNA: TGCGCCAGCAGCTTTTGGCAGGGGAGCGATGAAAAACTGTTTTTT

D gene: NA
clone size: once
J gene: TRBJ1-5
V gene: TRBV2
CDR3 protein: CASSEGTAVVGPQHF
CDR3 DNA: TGTGCCAGCAGTGAAGGAACAGCGGTCGTCGGGCCCCAGCATTTT

D gene: NA
clone size: NA
J gene: TRBJ1-4
V gene: TRBV4-1
CDR3 protein: CASSQDFRAEKLFF
CDR3 DNA: TGCGCCAGCAGCCAAGATTTTCGGGCTGAAAAACTGTTTTTT

D gene: NA
clone size: NA
J gene: TRBJ1-5
V gene: TRBV30
CDR3 protein: CAWSSSVDGHNQPQHF
CDR3 DNA: TGTGCCTGGAGTTCCAGCGTCGACGGGCATAATCAGCCCCAGCATTTT

D gene: NA
clone size: NA
J gene: TRBJ1-2
V gene: TRBV5-8
CDR3 protein: CASSLSRGVYYGYTF
CDR3 DNA: TGTGCCAGCAGCTTGTCAAGGGGCGTCTACTATGGCTACACCTTC

D gene: NA
clone size: NA
J gene: TRBJ1-1
V gene: TRBV5-1
CDR3 protein: CASSLDGSPKAFF
CDR3 DNA: TGCGCCAGCAGCTTGGACGGGAGCCCTAAAGCTTTCTTT

D gene: NA
clone size: NA
J gene: TRBJ1-4
V gene: TRBV9
CDR3 protein: CASSVFEGTNEKLFF
CDR3 DNA: TGTGCCAGCAGCGTTTTTGAGGGCACTAATGAAAAACTGTTTTTT

D gene: NA
clone size: NA
J gene: TRBJ1-2
V gene: TRBV30
CDR3 protein: CAWLGNYGYTF
CDR3 DNA: TGTGCCTGGTTGGGGAACTATGGCTACACCTTC

D gene: NA
clone size: NA
J gene: TRBJ2-7
V gene: TRBV12-3/TRBV12-4
CDR3 protein: CASSHSRSYEQYF
CDR3 DNA: TGTGCCAGCAGCCATAGTCGTTCCTACGAGCAGTACTTC

D gene: TRBD1
clone size: NA
J gene: TRBJ2-7
V gene: TRBV19
CDR3 protein: CASRGQGAIYEQYF
CDR3 DNA: TGTGCCAGTAGAGGACAGGGGGCTATCTACGAGCAGTACTTC

D gene: NA
clone size: NA
J gene: TRBJ2-2
V gene: TRBV7-2
CDR3 protein: CASSLRGKNTGELFF
CDR3 DNA: TGTGCCAGCAGCTTACGGGGGAAGAACACCGGGGAGCTGTTTTTT

D gene: TRBD1
clone size: NA
J gene: TRBJ1-6
V gene: TRBV5-1
CDR3 protein: CASKGRGISPLHF
CDR3 DNA: TGCGCCAGCAAAGGCAGGGGGATTTCACCCCTCCACTTT

D gene: NA
clone size: once
J gene: TRBJ1-1
V gene: TRBV14
CDR3 protein: CASSQDRGATEAFF
CDR3 DNA: TGTGCCAGCAGCCAAGATCGGGGGGCCACTGAAGCTTTCTTT

D gene: TRBD1
clone size: NA
J gene: TRBJ1-2
V gene: TRBV7-8
CDR3 protein: CASSLATGDFNYGYTF
CDR3 DNA: TGTGCCAGCAGCTTAGCTACAGGGGATTTTAACTATGGCTACACCTTC

D gene: NA
clone size: NA
J gene: TRBJ2-7
V gene: TRBV9
CDR3 protein: CASSVGVGRYEQYF
CDR3 DNA: TGTGCCAGCAGCGTAGGTGTAGGGAGGTACGAGCAGTACTTC

D gene: NA
clone size: once
J gene: TRBJ1-5
V gene: TRBV5-6
CDR3 protein: CASSLASGINQPQHF
CDR3 DNA: TGTGCCAGCAGCTTGGCATCAGGGATCAATCAGCCCCAGCATTTT

D gene: NA
clone size: NA
J gene: TRBJ1-2
V gene: TRBV7-2
CDR3 protein: CALDLGVGYTF
CDR3 DNA: TGTGCCTTAGACTTGGGGGTTGGCTACACCTTC

D gene: TRBD1
clone size: NA
J gene: TRBJ1-2
V gene: TRBV5-4
CDR3 protein: CASSLAGTGYGYTF
CDR3 DNA: TGTGCCAGCAGCTTGGCCGGGACAGGCTATGGCTACACCTTC

D gene: TRBD2
clone size: NA
J gene: TRBJ2-3
V gene: TRBV9
CDR3 protein: CASSSQAGLATDTQYF
CDR3 DNA: TGTGCCAGCAGCTCCCAAGCGGGGTTAGCCACAGATACGCAGTATTTT

D gene: TRBD2
clone size: NA
J gene: TRBJ2-7
V gene: TRBV19
CDR3 protein: CASSPIGGGLVYEQYF
CDR3 DNA: TGTGCCAGTAGTCCCATAGGCGGGGGACTTGTCTACGAGCAGTACTTC

D gene: NA
clone size: NA
J gene: TRBJ2-7
V gene: TRBV30
CDR3 protein: CAWSEDTRYEQYF
CDR3 DNA: TGTGCCTGGAGTGAGGACACTAGGTACGAGCAGTACTTC

D gene: NA
clone size: NA
J gene: TRBJ2-1
V gene: TRBV24-1
CDR3 protein: CATSAPGASLEQFF
CDR3 DNA: TGTGCCACCAGTGCCCCGGGGGCCAGTTTGGAGCAGTTCTTC

D gene: TRBD1
clone size: NA
J gene: TRBJ1-2
V gene: TRBV5-1
CDR3 protein: CASSSSGTAMVGYTF
CDR3 DNA: TGCGCCAGCAGCTCGAGCGGGACAGCCATGGTTGGCTACACCTTC

D gene: NA
clone size: once
J gene: TRBJ1-2
V gene: TRBV19
CDR3 protein: CASSISGQNYGYTF
CDR3 DNA: TGTGCCAGTAGTATATCCGGACAGAACTATGGCTACACCTTC

D gene: NA
clone size: NA
J gene: TRBJ1-1
V gene: TRBV6-2/TRBV6-3
CDR3 protein: CASSMNTEAFF
CDR3 DNA: TGTGCCAGCAGTATGAACACTGAAGCTTTCTTT

D gene: NA
clone size: NA
J gene: TRBJ1-5
V gene: TRBV7-2
CDR3 protein: CASSPPGSNQPQHF
CDR3 DNA: TGTGCCAGCAGCCCCCCTGGGAGCAATCAGCCCCAGCATTTT

D gene: NA
clone size: NA
J gene: TRBJ1-5
V gene: TRBV6-5
CDR3 protein: CASRLSQPQHF
CDR3 DNA: TGTGCCAGCCGGCTTAGTCAGCCCCAGCATTTT

D gene: NA
clone size: NA
J gene: TRBJ1-1
V gene: TRBV12-3/TRBV12-4
CDR3 protein: CASSLAGYTEAFF
CDR3 DNA: TGTGCCAGCAGTTTAGCGGGATATACTGAAGCTTTCTTT

D gene: NA
clone size: NA
J gene: TRBJ1-2
V gene: TRBV5-8
CDR3 protein: CASSLTGGRSYGYTF
CDR3 DNA: TGTGCCAGCAGCTTAACGGGGGGCCGTAGCTATGGCTACACCTTC

D gene: NA
clone size: NA
J gene: TRBJ1-2
V gene: TRBV6-6
CDR3 protein: CASSPQGGYGYTF
CDR3 DNA: TGTGCCAGCAGTCCACAGGGTGGTTATGGCTACACCTTC

D gene: NA
clone size: NA
J gene: TRBJ1-1
V gene: TRBV9
CDR3 protein: CASSVAQNTEAFF
CDR3 DNA: TGTGCCAGCAGCGTAGCGCAGAACACTGAAGCTTTCTTT

D gene: NA
clone size: NA
J gene: TRBJ2-7
V gene: TRBV15
CDR3 protein: CATSRGETPAYEQYF
CDR3 DNA: TGTGCCACCAGCAGAGGTGAGACACCCGCCTACGAGCAGTACTTC

D gene: NA
clone size: NA
J gene: TRBJ1-2
V gene: TRBV5-1
CDR3 protein: CASSLNLGGSYGYTF
CDR3 DNA: TGCGCCAGCAGCTTGAACTTGGGGGGCAGCTATGGCTACACCTTC

D gene: TRBD2
clone size: NA
J gene: TRBJ2-7
V gene: TRBV18
CDR3 protein: CASSPNSGRTYEQYF
CDR3 DNA: TGTGCCAGCTCACCGAATAGCGGGAGGACCTACGAGCAGTACTTC

D gene: NA
clone size: NA
J gene: TRBJ2-7
V gene: TRBV11-3
CDR3 protein: CASSRNSGGNYEQYF
CDR3 DNA: TGTGCCAGCAGCCGGAACAGTGGGGGAAACTACGAGCAGTACTTC

D gene: NA
clone size: NA
J gene: TRBJ1-6
V gene: TRBV7-2
CDR3 protein: CASSLMMEGNSPLHF
CDR3 DNA: TGTGCCAGCAGCTTAATGATGGAGGGAAACTCACCCCTCCACTTT

D gene: NA
clone size: NA
J gene: TRBJ2-1
V gene: TRBV6-5
CDR3 protein: CASGDIYNEQFF
CDR3 DNA: TGTGCCAGCGGGGACATTTACAATGAGCAGTTCTTC

D gene: NA
clone size: NA
J gene: TRBJ2-3
V gene: TRBV7-2
CDR3 protein: CASSLGPNRESADTQYF
CDR3 DNA: TGTGCCAGCAGCTTAGGCCCCAACAGGGAAAGTGCAGATACGCAGTATTTT

D gene: NA
clone size: NA
J gene: TRBJ1-4
V gene: TRBV5-6
CDR3 protein: CASSLAGGGPEKLFF
CDR3 DNA: TGTGCCAGCAGCTTGGCCGGGGGCGGACCCGAAAAACTGTTTTTT